The source of this T cell receptor beta chain is a study of blood T cells in healthy people across ages (dated by TCRdb to between 2015 and 2016). Study-wide context: In model experiments, template switching captured about one uniquely barcoded TCR beta cDNA molecule for every two T cells. Two additional independent replicas of 1 million unique cDNA reads from the same blood draw were analyzed for two donors (one aged 18 to 29 and one aged 80 or older). The donors were split into four age groups: young (average around 17 years), middle-aged (39), aged (62) and long-lived (roughly 80). Age-related changes in TCR beta repertoire diversity were measured in the study by deep sequencing normalized with unique cDNA molecular identifiers. To avoid experimental bias, donors of different ages were distributed randomly across sequencing lanes. Points the paper makes about the study in general: The CMV infection status of donors was not known, potentially confounding age-related changes in expanded clonotypes. The percentage of naive T cells measured by flow cytometry correlated strongly with observed TCR beta diversity. Estimates of total diversity based on one million sequenced T cells were regarded as lower bounds and as underestimates. Observed TCR beta diversity per million T cells fell roughly linearly with age, and a significant reduction was already apparent by age around 39. Compared with the aged group, the long-lived group had more naive CD4+ T cells, fewer expanded clones and increased TCR diversity, suggesting age selection. Since profiling was done on bulk unsorted PBMCs, naive and antigen-experienced compartments could not be conclusively compared.

Libraries were constructed by 5' RACE. Instrument used: Illumina HiSeq 2500. A second PCR of roughly 7 to 11 cycles was run with a J-beta primer mix and a sample-barcoded 5' primer. A template-switch 5' adaptor carrying 12 random nucleotides introduced a unique molecular identifier onto each TCR beta cDNA molecule. At least 2.5 million CDR3-containing paired-end reads were obtained from each sample. First-strand cDNA synthesis was performed from all RNA using the Mint cDNA synthesis kit, with priming by a TRBC-specific oligonucleotide. Following uracil-DNA glycosylase treatment, a first 18-cycle PCR with universal primers M1SS and BC2_uni_R was performed on all cDNA. The paper's processing steps were these. Normalization of each sample was performed by random selection of 1 million high-quality reads, each carrying a distinct molecular identifier. Instead of being binned into consensus sequences, reads that shared molecular identifiers were thrown out. CDR3 identification, clonotype clustering and error correction used MiTCR with a Q25 quality threshold and the strictest error-elimination algorithm. A nonparametric unseen species model with Euler transformation was used to estimate a lower bound on total TCR beta diversity. TCRdb reprocessed the public reads (quality trimming at Q25 with fastp, clone calling with MiXCR) and kept in-frame beta chains. All rows with the same CDR3 protein become a single entry with the most common DNA and genes. TCRdb's processing, not the authors', yielded these V and J calls. The sample table holds about 1.1 million distinct CDR3 sequences, of which about two fifths were seen once. The ten largest clones add up to around 13% of the sample.

V drops 5 bases and J drops 2 bases, leaving 13 bases in between. Inclusive of the bounding cysteine and phenylalanine, the CDR3 is 14 residues long. Only the CDR3 region is kept as DNA, spanning 42 bases read in frame from base 1. The CDR1 and CDR2 encoded by the germline V gene are SGHRS and YFSETQ. Donors were about 36 systemically healthy Caucasian individuals from Russia aged about 6 to 100 years. Approximately 10 milliliters of peripheral blood were collected from each donor into EDTA-treated Vacutainer tubes. Ficoll-Paque density-gradient centrifugation was used to isolate PBMCs, with at least 7 million per sample. Total RNA was extracted from PBMCs with Trizol reagent, with at least 6 micrograms obtained per sample. Naive CD45RAhigh/CD27high T cell percentages were measured by flow cytometry on a PBMC aliquot from every donor. This clonotype came up a few times. Its antigen remains unidentified. It has no much larger one-base neighbor in the sample; base qualities were not kept.

The sequence derives from a young man in good health. The chain employs TRBV5-1 and TRBJ1-2, with the D gene too uncertain to name. The sequenced sample was blood. The CDR3 protein sequence reads: CASSPAGGNYGYTF. In nucleotide form, the sequence is TGCGCCAGCAGTCCCGCCGGAGGGAACTATGGCTACACCTTC.